A selection of T cell receptor beta chains follows, all from one sample in a study of T cell responses to AZD1222 COVID-19 vaccine. Clones were sequenced by immunoSEQ multiplex PCR, and TCRdb holds only the in-frame ones, with some missing. Among about 160,000 clones listed, 94% were seen once. Sequences were derived from peripheral blood, sampled 28 days after the second AZD1222 dose. These receptor sequences come from an adult who received the AZD1222 COVID-19 vaccine. Both conserved end residues are part of each CDR3. The D gene is left open where the match is weak. Only part of the rows carry a size: once, few, many, or a class if the clone is expanded.

- | TRBJ2-5 | - | TRBV2 | CASSSPGETQYF | TGTGCCAGCAGCAGTCCCGGGGAGACCCAGTACTTC
- | TRBJ2-3 | - | TRBV2 | CASSGGKDTDTQYF | TGTGCCAGCAGTGGCGGAAAAGACACAGATACGCAGTATTTT
- | TRBJ1-3 | - | TRBV12-1 | CASSFGGTHPIHSGNTIYF | TGTGCCAGCAGCTTTGGAGGGACACACCCAATCCACTCTGGAAACACCATATATTTT
- | TRBJ1-2 | - | TRBV19 | CASSQFDYGYTF | TGTGCCAGTAGTCAGTTTGACTATGGCTACACCTTC
- | TRBJ1-1 | - | TRBV5-4 | CASSLDYSVPYTEAFF | TGTGCCAGCAGCTTGGATTACTCCGTCCCCTACACTGAAGCTTTCTTT
- | TRBJ1-2 | few | TRBV2 | CASSILGNYGYTF | -
TRBD2 | TRBJ2-1 | - | TRBV6-5 | CASSYGGRGNEQFF | TGTGCCAGCAGTTACGGCGGGAGGGGCAATGAGCAGTTCTTC
- | TRBJ1-4 | - | TRBV19 | CASSSLDTSNEKLFF | TGTGCCAGTAGTAGCCTCGACACTTCTAATGAAAAACTGTTTTTT
TRBD1 | TRBJ1-2 | - | TRBV11-1 | CASSPRQGSNTF | TGTGCCAGCAGCCCGAGACAGGGAAGCAACACCTTC
- | TRBJ2-7 | - | TRBV5-1 | CASSLKGGSYEQYF | TGCGCCAGCAGCTTAAAGGGTGGGAGCTACGAGCAGTACTTC
TRBD1 | TRBJ1-2 | - | TRBV5-4 | CASSLSDRGGYTF | TGTGCCAGCAGCTTATCCGACAGGGGTGGCTACACCTTC
- | TRBJ1-3 | - | TRBV21-1 | CASSKHRAAGNTIYF | TGTGCCAGCAGCAAACACAGGGCGGCTGGAAACACCATATATTTT
TRBD1 | TRBJ1-6 | - | TRBV11-2 | CASSSGTDNSPLHF | TGTGCCAGCAGCTCAGGGACAGATAATTCACCCCTCCACTTT
TRBD2 | TRBJ2-7 | once | TRBV28 | CASSLPGGSYEQYF | TGTGCCAGCAGTTTACCGGGGGGCTCCTACGAGCAGTACTTC
TRBD1 | TRBJ1-1 | - | TRBV24-1 | CATDREMGFSNTEAFF | TGTGCCACCGACAGGGAAATGGGATTTAGTAACACTGAAGCTTTCTTT
- | TRBJ2-7 | - | TRBV21-1 | CASSKRPHYEQYF | TGTGCCAGCAGTAAGAGGCCCCACTACGAGCAGTACTTC
- | TRBJ1-4 | - | TRBV12-3/TRBV12-4 | CASSVGTSRKLFF | TGTGCCAGCAGTGTCGGGACATCTCGAAAACTGTTTTTT
- | TRBJ2-3 | - | TRBV14 | CASSQGGFADTQYF | TGTGCCAGCAGCCAAGGGGGGTTCGCAGATACGCAGTATTTT